This entry concerns a single TCR beta chain. The sample belongs to a study of CD8 T cells in Susac syndrome. The authors carried out high-throughput sequencing of TCR beta. They applied it to CD8+ and CD4+ T cells obtained from blood. The multiple sclerosis controls consisted of treatment-naive patients with relapsing-remitting disease, either stable or active. While CD8+ and CD4+ T cells were isolated negatively, TEMRA cells were enriched by FACS. Random hexamers were used to reverse transcribe an amount of about 0.45 to 1 ug RNA. Amplification of TCR beta CDR3 spanned 54 Vbeta and 13 Jbeta via immunoSEQ multiplex PCR. TCRdb reanalysed the immunoSEQ multiplex PCR reads using MiXCR and keeps one entry per CDR3 protein. The sample has about 250,000 distinct CDR3 sequences; roughly 95% are singletons. The germline V and J ends were trimmed by 5 bases and 1 base, with 14 bases remaining between them. This CDR3 region has 15 residues. In germline, CDR1 is SGHTA, CDR2 FQGTGA.

V and J are TRBV7-3 and TRBJ1-1; possible D gene TRBD1, 6 bases. The TCR was taken from a human donor with multiple sclerosis. Sequenced material: CD4+ T cells from PBMCs. The DNA of the CDR3 is TGTGCCAGCAGCGCCGGGGGGCCCCCGAACACTGAAGCTTTCTTT. It specifies CASSAGGPPNTEAFF.